This T cell receptor beta chain was captured in a study of shared clonotypes between healthy human individuals. Overall study findings and caveats: In several donors, around 4.5% of naive CD4 clonotypes appeared in common.

As concerns this clone: The antigen is not known.

TCRdb's table, derived via immunoSEQ multiplex PCR, lists solely in-frame clones and lacks some. The top ten clones hold around 0.45% of a sample with around 1.5 million clones, 95% to 99% of them seen once. Trimming left V 0 bases short and J 7 bases short, with 16 bases between. Germline CDR1 reads ENHRY; CDR2 reads SYGVKD. The CDR3 consists of 16 residues. This chain links TRBV10-3 with TRBJ1-5; D ambiguous. The sequenced material came from naive CD4+ T cells sorted from blood. Specified subset: CD45RA+ positively selected. This clonotype was sampled from a man under 40 in good health. CDR3 in amino acids: CAISESMSPPGQPQHF. CDR3 DNA: TGTGCCATCAGTGAGTCGATGTCCCCTCCGGGGCAGCCCCAGCATTTT.